This TCR beta chain was found in a study of CD8 T cells in ankylosing spondylitis. This clonotype was picked up a small number of times. The target antigen is unknown. Study-wide findings and caveats: A motif in TCR beta, a set of several highly homologous variants, appeared characteristic of ankylosing spondylitis blood.

TCR beta libraries were made by quantitative 5'-RACE with molecular barcodes. TCRdb passed the 5' RACE reads through MiXCR, listing each CDR3 protein once. The table records 250,000 to 300,000 distinct CDR3 sequences, roughly 20% of them present only once. This CDR3 spans 13 amino acids. The germline V and J ends were trimmed by 7 bases and 4 bases, with 11 bases remaining between them. Germline V gene lookup returns CDR1 SGHRS and CDR2 YFSETQ. V gene TRBV5-1 combines with J gene TRBJ2-2; D ambiguous. The sequenced sample consisted of blood, either unsorted or a sorted T cell fraction (not recorded which). The TCR was taken from a male donor with ankylosing spondylitis or in good health (not recorded which). CDR3 in amino acids: CASDEDGTGELFF. The CDR3 DNA follows: TGCGCCAGCGATGAGGACGGCACCGGGGAGCTGTTTTTT.